The 16 T cell receptor beta chains presented below share a single source sample, sequenced in a study of monozygotic twins with inflammatory bowel disease. TCRdb re-called the 5' RACE reads; one entry per CDR3 protein, DNA not given. The listing contains about 450,000 distinct CDR3 sequences. Specimen: blood. Receptors were obtained from a human donor with ulcerative colitis or Crohn's disease, or a healthy co-twin of an affected twin (not recorded which).

This sequence joins TRBV2 and TRBJ2-7. The CDR3 extends over 11 amino acids. CDR1 SNHLY and CDR2 FYNNEI come from the germline V gene. This chain's CDR3 is CASSEAVKQYF. The variable domain in full, completed from reference TRBV2 and TRBJ2-7, reads EPEVTQTPSHQVTQMGQEVILRCVPISNHLYFYWYRQILGQKVEFLVSFYNNEISEKSEIFDDQFSVERPDGSNFTLKIRSTKLEDSAMYFCASSEAVKQYFGPGTRLTVT.

The chain is built from TRBV9 and TRBJ2-2; TCRdb lists TRBD2, though no DNA is available to test this call. The CDR3 extends over 17 amino acids. Looked up from germline, CDR1 is SGDLS and CDR2 is YYNGEE. The CDR3 spells CASSAIRWAVNTGELFF. Complete variable domain (other parts from reference TRBV9 and TRBJ2-2): DSGVTQTPKHLITATGQRVTLRCSPRSGDLSVYWYQQSLDQGLQFLIQYYNGEERAKGNILERFSAQQFPDLHSELNLSSLELGDSALYFCASSAIRWAVNTGELFFGEGSRLTVL.

V usage is TRBV10-3 and J usage is TRBJ2-1; absent DNA, TCRdb's TRBD1 call cannot be checked. The CDR3 consists of 16 residues. From germline, CDR1 is ENHRY and CDR2 SYGVKD. This CDR3 reads CAISTSAGGAANEQFF.

This chain uses TRBV5-1 with TRBJ2-1; the TCRdb call, TRBD1, lacks DNA for checking. The CDR3 extends over 16 amino acids. Germline V gene lookup returns CDR1 SGHRS and CDR2 YFSETQ. CDR3 residues: CASSLATWGRGNEQFF.

The chain links TRBV19 to TRBJ2-1. The CDR3 length is 14 residues. Germline CDR1 and CDR2: LNHDA and SQIVND (reference sequence). This CDR3 reads CASSIQVVLGEQFF.

This chain uses TRBV4-2 with TRBJ2-2; TCRdb designates TRBD1, a call that cannot be tested without DNA. Germline V lookup: CDR1 LGHNA, CDR2 YNFKEQ. The CDR3 contains 15 residues. CDR3 in amino acids: CASSQQGRSTGELFF.

V usage is TRBV5-1 and J usage is TRBJ2-1; the TCRdb call, TRBD2, lacks DNA for checking. CDR1 and CDR2 from the germline V gene are SGHRS and YFSETQ. The CDR3 totals 13 residues. Here the CDR3 reads CASSLGDGGEQFF. Variable domain in full (rest from reference TRBV5-1 and TRBJ2-1): KAGVTQTPRYLIKTRGQQVTLSCSPISGHRSVSWYQQTPGQGLQFLFEYFSETQRNKGNFPGRFSGRQFSNSRSEMNVSTLELGDSALYLCASSLGDGGEQFFGPGTRLTVL.

V and J are TRBV10-3 and TRBJ2-2; TCRdb selects TRBD1, and the lack of DNA leaves this call unchecked. Germline CDR1 reads ENHRY; CDR2 reads SYGVKD. This CDR3 contains 12 residues. The CDR3 loop reads CAISQGTGELFF.

The chain is built from TRBV5-5 and TRBJ2-2; the D call from TCRdb, TRBD2, cannot be confirmed without DNA. CDR1 is SGHKS, CDR2 YYEKEE, per germline (reference sequence). CDR3 length equals 14 residues. CDR3 sequence: CASSLLGPTGELFF.

This chain links TRBV7-8 with TRBJ1-4. Germline CDR1 is SGHVS and CDR2 is FQNEAQ. The CDR3 contains 16 residues. CDR3: CASSLLGVATNEKLFF.

The rearrangement links TRBV5-1 to TRBJ2-1. CDR1 and CDR2 from the germline V gene are SGHRS and YFSETQ. This CDR3 has 15 amino acids. This CDR3 reads CASSLGQGLLNEQFF.

V usage is TRBV20-1 and J usage is TRBJ2-3; without DNA, the TCRdb call of TRBD1 cannot be checked. This CDR3 spans 13 amino acids. Germline values: CDR1 DFQATT, CDR2 SNEGSKA (reference sequence). The chain's CDR3 is CSARGDLTDTQYF.

This rearrangement joins TRBV5-1 to TRBJ2-5; TCRdb proposes TRBD2, but this gene call is untestable without DNA. The CDR3 has 17 amino acids. Germline V CDR1 and CDR2: SGHRS, YFSETQ. The CDR3 loop reads CASTNGGPAPERETQYF.

J is TRBJ1-1 and V is TRBV7-6; TCRdb proposes TRBD1, but this gene call is untestable without DNA. CDR3 length equals 13 residues. Per the germline V gene, CDR1 is SGHVS and CDR2 is FNYEAQ. The CDR3 here is CASSYLRGTEAFF.

The V call is TRBV27, the J call TRBJ2-1; TCRdb's D gene call, TRBD1, goes unchecked for lack of DNA. This CDR3 is 13 amino acids long. In germline, CDR1 is MNHEY, CDR2 SMNVEV (reference sequence). CDR3 in amino acids: CASNRQGMNEQFF.

This sequence joins TRBV3-1 and TRBJ1-2; no DNA is available, so the TRBD1 call from TCRdb remains unchecked. The germline V gene has CDR1 LGHDT and CDR2 YNNKEL (reference sequence). The CDR3 length is 13 residues. CDR3 sequence reads: CASSQRQGKGYTF.